These T cell receptor beta chains were read from a single sample in a study of Graves' ophthalmopathy and Graves' hyperthyroidism. MiXCR, run by TCRdb on the multiplex PCR reads, gives a single entry per CDR3 protein. The sample shows about 700,000 distinct CDR3 sequences, more than 40% of them seen only once. Sample: peripheral blood. The receptor source for this set is an adult man with Graves' ophthalmopathy. Each CDR3 is given with its conserved first and last residue. D genes are given only for firm matches. Clone sizes are given selectively: once, few, many, or a class where the clone is expanded.

length	J	D	size	V	DNA	CDR3
14	TRBJ2-7	.	few	TRBV20-1	TGCAGTGCTAGAGACAGGATGGGTACGGACGAGCAGTACTTC	CSARDRMGTDEQYF
12	TRBJ1-1	.	many	TRBV19	TGTGCCAGTAGGGGGGTTGGGACTGAAGCTTTCTTT	CASRGVGTEAFF
14	TRBJ2-7	.	.	TRBV7-9	TGTGCCAGCAGCCCCCAGCTAGCAAATTACGAGCAGTACTTC	CASSPQLANYEQYF
16	TRBJ2-7	.	.	TRBV7-9	TGTACCAGCAGCTTAGCGAAGTACCTGAGGCCCTACGAGCAGTACTTC	CTSSLAKYLRPYEQYF
15	TRBJ2-3	TRBD1	.	TRBV19	TGTGCCAGTAGTATCTTGGACAGGGACACAGATACGCAGTATTTT	CASSILDRDTDTQYF
13	TRBJ1-5	.	many	TRBV29-1	TGCAGCGTACGTGGCACAGGAGATCAGCCCCAGCATTTT	CSVRGTGDQPQHF
15	TRBJ1-3	.	many	TRBV7-6	TGTGCCAGCAGCCCCCTCTCTGGTTCTGGAAACACCATATATTTT	CASSPLSGSGNTIYF
13	TRBJ1-3	.	many	TRBV11-2	TGTGCCAGCAGCTTAGCACGGGACGGCACCATATATTTT	CASSLARDGTIYF
13	TRBJ1-3	.	once	TRBV15	TGTGCCACCAGCTCCCGGGGCGGCTACACCATATATTTT	CATSSRGGYTIYF
14	TRBJ1-2	.	many	TRBV5-6	TGTGCCAGCAGCTCCGGGACACCTAACTATGGCTACACCTTC	CASSSGTPNYGYTF
16	TRBJ1-2	.	.	TRBV29-1	TGCAGCGTTGAAGGGGGCCGACAGGACCCTAACTATGGCTACACCTTC	CSVEGGRQDPNYGYTF
16	TRBJ2-7	.	many	TRBV11-2	TGTGCCAGCAGCCAGACTAGTGGGAAGATTTACTACGAGCAGTACTTC	CASSQTSGKIYYEQYF
14	TRBJ1-3	.	few	TRBV12-3/TRBV12-4	TGTGCCAGCAGACGACTCCTCTCTGGAAACACCATATATTTT	CASRRLLSGNTIYF
17	TRBJ1-2	TRBD1	.	TRBV5-5	TGTGCCAGCAGCCAAGCGACAGGGGGTAGTTTAGTGAATGGCTACACCTTC	CASSQATGGSLVNGYTF
14	TRBJ1-4	.	.	TRBV5-1	TGTGCCAGCAGCCCCCGGGACACTGGAGAAAAACTGTTTTTT	CASSPRDTGEKLFF
14	TRBJ1-3	TRBD1	many	TRBV10-3	TGTGCCATCAGTGTTGGCAGGGGGCAGAACACCATATATTTT	CAISVGRGQNTIYF
16	TRBJ2-6	TRBD1	.	TRBV7-2	TGTGCCAGCAGTTACGACAGGGTCTCTGGGGCCAACGTCCTGACTTTC	CASSYDRVSGANVLTF
14	TRBJ2-5	TRBD2	.	TRBV29-1	TGCAGCGTTGCGGCGGGGGGGGCTCAAGAGACCCAGTACTTC	CSVAAGGAQETQYF
13	TRBJ1-5	TRBD1	many	TRBV12-3/TRBV12-4	TGTGCCACCAGACAGGGGGCATCTCAGCCCCAGCATTTT	CATRQGASQPQHF
15	TRBJ1-1	.	.	TRBV6-6	TGTGCCAGCAGTGAAGATCCGTTCATGAACACTGAAGCTTTCTTT	CASSEDPFMNTEAFF
14	TRBJ2-5	.	.	TRBV7-3	TGTGCCAGCAGCCCAAATACAGGGACGGAGACCCAGTACTTC	CASSPNTGTETQYF
14	TRBJ2-7	TRBD1	.	TRBV10-3	TGTGCCATCAGTACAAGGGACAGGGGTGGCGAGCAGTACTTC	CAISTRDRGGEQYF
16	TRBJ1-4	.	many	TRBV11-2	TGTGCCAGCAGCCGAGGCGACGTAGCAACTAATGAAAAACTGTTTTTT	CASSRGDVATNEKLFF
13	TRBJ2-5	.	.	TRBV2	TGTGCCAGCAGGGCAGGGCCAGAAGAGACCCAGTACTTC	CASRAGPEETQYF
17	TRBJ1-1	.	few	TRBV6-6	TGTGCCAGCAGTTTTAGATTTTCGGCTAGCTTGAACACTGAAGCTTTCTTT	CASSFRFSASLNTEAFF
16	TRBJ2-3	TRBD2	.	TRBV11-2	TGTGCCAGCAGCTTCCGCCTAGCGGGGAGCACAGATACGCAGTATTTT	CASSFRLAGSTDTQYF
13	TRBJ2-7	TRBD1	few	TRBV30	TGTGCCTGGATTAGGGACAGCTCCTACGAGCAGTACTTC	CAWIRDSSYEQYF
13	TRBJ2-6	TRBD1	once	TRBV29-1	TGCAGCGCTTCGACAGGGGGGGCCAACGTCCTGACTTTC	CSASTGGANVLTF
15	TRBJ2-3	.	few	TRBV7-2	TGTGCCAGCAGCTTTGCCGAGGGGGGCACAGATACGCAGTATTTT	CASSFAEGGTDTQYF
12	TRBJ1-2	.	many	TRBV20-1	TGCAGTGCTCCTATTGAGAACTATGGCTACACCTTC	CSAPIENYGYTF
14	TRBJ1-5	.	.	TRBV5-1	TGCGCCAGCAGCTTGGACGGCGGGGGGGAGCCCCAGCATTTT	CASSLDGGGEPQHF
15	TRBJ1-6	TRBD1	few	TRBV10-3	TGTGCCAGCAGTTACTGGGACAGCAGCAATTCACCCCTCCACTTT	CASSYWDSSNSPLHF
13	TRBJ1-1	.	.	TRBV10-3	TGTGCCATCAGTGTAGGGGGGGGAACTGAAGCTTTCTTT	CAISVGGGTEAFF
15	TRBJ2-1	.	.	TRBV2	TGTGCCAGCAAGGAGGATGCCTCGATCTACAATGAGCAGTTCTTC	CASKEDASIYNEQFF
14	TRBJ2-3	.	.	TRBV7-9	TGTGCCAGCAGCTTTGCGGCCCGAGCGGATACGCAGTATTTT	CASSFAARADTQYF
12	TRBJ1-4	.	many	TRBV12-3/TRBV12-4	TGCGCCAGCAGCCAGGGGCGGGAAAAACTGTTTTTT	CASSQGREKLFF
13	TRBJ2-7	.	few	TRBV11-2	TGTGCCAGCGGAGCCGAGCTGGAGGACGAGCAGTACTTC	CASGAELEDEQYF
15	TRBJ2-5	.	few	TRBV20-1	TGCAGTGCTAGAGTGTGGGTGGCGGAAAGAGAGACCCAGTACTTC	CSARVWVAERETQYF
11	TRBJ1-2	.	.	TRBV7-2	TGTGCTAGCCGGGAATTGGCTGGCTACACCTTC	CASRELAGYTF
15	TRBJ2-2	TRBD1	few	TRBV11-2	TGTGCCAGCAGCAGGGGGGACAGGGATTTCGGGGAGCTGTTTTTT	CASSRGDRDFGELFF
12	TRBJ1-5	TRBD1	.	TRBV24-1	TGTGCCACCAGTGACAGGGGACAGGCCCAGCATTTT	CATSDRGQAQHF
15	TRBJ2-2	.	.	TRBV3-1	TGTGCCAGCAGCCAACAGGGCGTGAACACCGGGGAGCTGTTTTTT	CASSQQGVNTGELFF
16	TRBJ2-5	.	.	TRBV5-1	TGCGCCAGCAGCTTGGGGAGCGTCGGGGCCGGAGAGACCCAGTACTTC	CASSLGSVGAGETQYF
14	TRBJ1-5	TRBD1	.	TRBV9	TGTGCCAGCCTGAGGACAGGGAGCAATCAGCCCCAGCATTTT	CASLRTGSNQPQHF
15	TRBJ2-7	TRBD2	.	TRBV4-1	TGCGCCAGCAGCCAAGAAGGGACTAGCGGGTACGAGCAGTACTTC	CASSQEGTSGYEQYF
14	TRBJ1-3	.	many	TRBV2	TGTGCCAGCATCAGCTGGGGGGGCGGAAACACCATATATTTT	CASISWGGGNTIYF